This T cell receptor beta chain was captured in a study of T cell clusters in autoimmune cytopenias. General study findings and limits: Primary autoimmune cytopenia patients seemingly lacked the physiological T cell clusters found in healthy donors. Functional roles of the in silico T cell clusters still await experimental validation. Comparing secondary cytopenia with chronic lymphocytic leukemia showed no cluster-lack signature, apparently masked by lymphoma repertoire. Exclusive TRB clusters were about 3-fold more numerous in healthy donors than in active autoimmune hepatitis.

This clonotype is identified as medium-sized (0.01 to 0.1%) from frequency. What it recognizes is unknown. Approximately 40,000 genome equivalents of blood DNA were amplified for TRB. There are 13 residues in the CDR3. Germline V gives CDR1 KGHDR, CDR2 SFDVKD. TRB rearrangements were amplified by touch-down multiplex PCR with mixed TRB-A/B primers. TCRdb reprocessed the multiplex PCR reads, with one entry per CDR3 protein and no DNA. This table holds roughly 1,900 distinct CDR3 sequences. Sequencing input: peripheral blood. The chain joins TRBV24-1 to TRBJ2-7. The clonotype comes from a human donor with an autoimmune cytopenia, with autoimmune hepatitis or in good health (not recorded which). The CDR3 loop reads CATSDNTPWGQYF.